Shown below are 15 T cell receptor beta chains from a single sample sequenced in a study of T cells in Graves' hyperthyroidism and ophthalmopathy. The source material, RNA transcripts, was used to amplify TCR beta CDR3 regions. Initially, a first-round RT-PCR of the TCR CDR3 employed the HTBI primer set. TCRdb reanalysed the multiplex PCR reads using MiXCR and keeps one entry per CDR3 protein. The repertoire holds 250,000 to 300,000 distinct CDR3 sequences, with roughly 13% as singletons. Sequenced input: blood. The receptors were sampled from a middle-aged woman with Graves' hyperthyroidism.

This clonotype was counted many times. The chain carries TRBV12-3 or TRBV12-4 and TRBJ1-1; D remains unclear. V lost 2 bases and J lost 8, with 6 bases in between. The CDR3 has 11 amino acids. CDR3 sequence reads: CASSLSSEAFF. CDR3 bases: TGTGCCAGCAGTTTAAGCTCCGAAGCTTTCTTT.

Ten or more counts support this clonotype. The chain joins TRBV25-1 to TRBJ2-5, with D perhaps TRBD1 (6 bases). Germline V gene lookup returns CDR1 MGHDK and CDR2 SYGVNS. V was shortened by 6 bases and J by 3 bases, with 17 bases between the two germline ends. There are 15 residues in the CDR3. CDR3 DNA sequence: TGTGCCAGCAGCGCATTGGGACATTCCAAAGAGACCCAGTACTTC. Translating gives CASSALGHSKETQYF.

This clonotype showed up many times. This rearrangement joins TRBV28 to TRBJ2-7; D is uncertain. This CDR3 comprises 12 residues. V was clipped by 5 bases and J by 0 bases, with 5 bases between them. Germline V gives CDR1 MDHEN, CDR2 SYDVKM. CDR3 region: CASSLNSYEQYF. DNA of the CDR3: TGTGCCAGCAGTCTGAACTCCTACGAGCAGTACTTC. The full variable domain, in which reference TRBV28 and TRBJ2-7 provide the parts outside the CDR3, is DVKVTQSSRYLVKRTGEKVFLECVQDMDHENMFWYRQDPGLGLRLIYFSYDVKMKEKGDIPEGYSVSREKKERFSLILESASTNQTSMYLCASSLNSYEQYFGPGTRLTVT.

This clonotype was seen a few times. A read error may be the cause here, since a much bigger clone is one base away. The chain recombines TRBV6-2 or TRBV6-3 with TRBJ1-1; tentatively, D is TRBD1 (6 bases). Germline loops: CDR1 MNHEY, CDR2 SVGEGT. The CDR3 runs to 16 residues. CDR3 coding DNA: TGTGCCAGCAGTCCTAATATGTGGGGGGCGAACGCTGAAGCTTTCTTT. It specifies CASSPNMWGANAEAFF.

This clonotype was detected ten times or more. This sequence joins TRBV28 and TRBJ1-5; no reliable D call. The CDR3 extends over 13 amino acids. Germline assignment: CDR1 MDHEN and CDR2 SYDVKM. The ends were cut back, 6 bases at V and 7 bases at J, with 13 bases in the middle. Written as DNA, the CDR3 is TGTGCCAGCAGGCCCTCTATGTACCAGCCCCAGCATTTT. Its translation: CASRPSMYQPQHF.

In this sample, this clonotype turned up many times. The genes are TRBV6-1 and TRBJ2-6, with D tentatively TRBD2 (5 bases). The CDR3 extends over 15 amino acids. Per germline, CDR1 MNHNS and CDR2 SASEGT. Trimming pared 4 bases from V and 2 bases from J, leaving 9 bases between. Here the CDR3 reads CASSAEAAGANVLTF. The CDR3 DNA is TGTGCCAGCAGTGCAGAAGCGGCTGGGGCCAACGTCCTGACTTTC.

This clonotype was seen at least ten times. The genes are TRBV19 and TRBJ2-5, with D perhaps matching TRBD1 (5 bases). The V end lost 3 bases, the J end lost 5 bases, and 13 bases lay between the germline ends. Germline V CDR1 and CDR2: LNHDA, SQIVND (reference sequence). The CDR3 length is 14 residues. The CDR3 protein is CASSIRATSETQYF. The DNA of the CDR3 is TGTGCCAGTAGTATCAGGGCGACAAGTGAGACCCAGTACTTC. Drawing the rest from reference TRBV19 and TRBJ2-5, the complete variable domain is DGGITQSPKYLFRKEGQNVTLSCEQNLNHDAMYWYRQDPGQGLRLIYYSQIVNDFQKGDIAEGYSVSREKKESFPLTVTSAQKNPTAFYLCASSIRATSETQYFGPGTRLLVL.

The chain links TRBV2 to TRBJ2-5, with D possibly TRBD2 on 6 matching bases. Per germline, CDR1 SNHLY and CDR2 FYNNEI. The V end was cut by 7 bases, the J end by 5 bases, with 23 bases between. CDR3 length: 16 residues. CDR3 sequence (DNA): TGTGCCAGCACGGGGGTGACAGACCCACGCCTGGAGACCCAGTACTTC. Translated, it gives CASTGVTDPRLETQYF.

The CDR3 DNA follows: TGTGCCAGCTCACCCCGGGACCCAAGCTCTGGAAACACCATATATTTT. As protein: CASSPRDPSSGNTIYF. This rearrangement joins TRBV18 to TRBJ1-3; maybe TRBD1 (5 bases). Germline V gene sequence: CDR1 KGHSH, CDR2 LQKENI. This CDR3 comprises 16 residues. The V gene lost 3 bases and the J gene lost 0 bases, with 12 bases spanning the gap.

This clonotype showed up many times. This chain connects TRBV4-1 to TRBJ1-6, with unresolved D. CDR3 size: 17 residues. The V and J ends lost 0 bases and 9 bases respectively, with 18 bases between them. Germline CDR1 MGHRA, CDR2 YSYEKL. Here the CDR3 DNA reads TGCGCCAGCAGCCAAGATCCCCAGGACGCTAAGGGTTCACCCCTCCACTTT. Translated: CASSQDPQDAKGSPLHF.

This clonotype occurred a few times. In DNA, the CDR3 is TGCGCCAGCAGCTTTACAGTCGGGACTAGCGGGACGGAGCAGTATTTT. Amino acids: CASSFTVGTSGTEQYF. The chain links TRBV5-1 to TRBJ2-3; TRBD2 aligns across 13 bases. Germline assignment: CDR1 SGHRS and CDR2 YFSETQ. The V and J ends lost 2 bases and 11 bases, in that order; junction bases with no gene match: 11. This CDR3 comprises 16 residues. Supplemented by reference TRBV5-1 and TRBJ2-3, the full variable domain reads KAGVTQTPRYLIKTRGQQVTLSCSPISGHRSVSWYQQTPGQGLQFLFEYFSETQRNKGNFPGRFSGRQFSNSRSEMNVSTLELGDSALYLCASSFTVGTSGTEQYFGPGTRLTVL.

This clonotype was detected a few times. A much larger clonotype is one base distant, so this may be a read error. The V and J genes are TRBV29-1 and TRBJ1-1; a possible D gene is TRBD1 (5 bases). The CDR3 length is 13 residues. CDR1 is SQVTM and CDR2 is ANQGSEA in the germline V gene. The CDR3 DNA reads TGCAGCGTTGACGCAGGGACCAACACTGAAACTTTCTTT. Amino acid sequence: CSVDAGTNTETFF.

About this clonotype: A read error is possible here, since a much larger clone lies one base away. The V and J genes are TRBV3-1 and TRBJ2-4; D is ambiguous. There are 13 residues in the CDR3. Looked up from germline, CDR1 is LGHDT and CDR2 is YNNKEL (reference sequence). The CDR3 coding sequence is TGTGCCGGCAGCCAACCGGATGTGGACATTCAGTACTTC. Protein: CAGSQPDVDIQYF.

Many counts were recorded for this clonotype. The rearrangement links TRBV6-1 to TRBJ1-6; no firm D call. From germline, CDR1 is MNHNS and CDR2 SASEGT. The ends were cut back, 10 bases at V and 9 bases at J, with 19 bases in the middle. The CDR3 consists of 14 residues. The CDR3 sequence: CATSTDWGSSPLHF. In DNA, the CDR3 is TGTGCCACCTCAACTGACTGGGGAAGTTCACCCCTCCACTTT.

Regarding this clonotype: This may stem from a read error, because a much larger clone lies one nucleotide away. The chain employs TRBV2 and TRBJ2-1; 9 bases align to TRBD2. J lost 5 bases, V lost 4 bases, and 6 bases had no gene match. This CDR3 is 15 amino acids long. The V gene's germline CDR1 is SNHLY and CDR2 FYNNEI. CDR3 sequence (DNA): TGTGCCAGCAGTGGACTAGCGGCCAGGAACAATGAGCAGTTCTTC. Translation gives CASSGLAARNNEQFF.